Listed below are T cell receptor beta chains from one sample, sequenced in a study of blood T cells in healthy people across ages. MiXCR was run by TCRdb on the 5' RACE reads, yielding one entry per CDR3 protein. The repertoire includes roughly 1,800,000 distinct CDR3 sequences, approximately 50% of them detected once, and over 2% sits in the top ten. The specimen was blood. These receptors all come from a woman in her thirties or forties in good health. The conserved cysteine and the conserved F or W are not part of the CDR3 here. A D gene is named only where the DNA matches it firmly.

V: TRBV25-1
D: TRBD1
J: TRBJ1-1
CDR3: ASRRQGMNTEAF

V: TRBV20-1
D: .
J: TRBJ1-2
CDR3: SASMGARGYT

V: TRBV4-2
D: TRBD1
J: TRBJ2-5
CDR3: ASSQESDRPRTQY

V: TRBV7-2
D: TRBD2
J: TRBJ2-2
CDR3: ASSLVAGGANTGELF

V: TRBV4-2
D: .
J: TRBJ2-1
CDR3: ASSQETGRRSYNEQF

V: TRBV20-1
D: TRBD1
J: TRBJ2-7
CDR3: SAREDRDEQY

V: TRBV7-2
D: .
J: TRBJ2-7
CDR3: ASSTSGSYERY

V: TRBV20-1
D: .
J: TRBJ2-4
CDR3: SAREGAVLAKNIQY

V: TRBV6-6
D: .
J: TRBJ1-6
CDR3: AGTSGSYNSPLH

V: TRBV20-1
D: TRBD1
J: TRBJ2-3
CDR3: SASQDRGNTDTQY

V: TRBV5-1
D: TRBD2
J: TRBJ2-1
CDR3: ASSPTAGGASEQF

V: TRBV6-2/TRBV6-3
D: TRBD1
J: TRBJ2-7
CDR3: ASMVTGTYEQY

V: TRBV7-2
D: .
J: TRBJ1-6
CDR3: ASSLVGPLNSPLH

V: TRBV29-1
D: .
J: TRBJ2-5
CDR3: SVKTQLPETQY

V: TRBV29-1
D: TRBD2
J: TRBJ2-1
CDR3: RGSGGAGIEQF

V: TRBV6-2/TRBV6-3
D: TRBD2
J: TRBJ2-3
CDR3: ASSYSGTSGGLLTDTQY

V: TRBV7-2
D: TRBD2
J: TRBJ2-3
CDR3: ASSFLAGESTDTQY

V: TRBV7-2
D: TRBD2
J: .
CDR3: ASSYSGGAGYEQY

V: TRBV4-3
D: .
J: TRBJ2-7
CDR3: ASSQEVRGREQY

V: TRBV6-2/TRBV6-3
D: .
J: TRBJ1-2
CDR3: ASSYDGLLGGYT

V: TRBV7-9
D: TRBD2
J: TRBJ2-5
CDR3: ASSQLLRGGSNEQY

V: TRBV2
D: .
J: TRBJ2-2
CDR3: ASSDSLRGPSTGELF

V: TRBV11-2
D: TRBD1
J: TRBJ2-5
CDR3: ASSFSSGTGGFRETQY

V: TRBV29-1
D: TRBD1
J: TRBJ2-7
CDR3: SAERTGIFSYEQY

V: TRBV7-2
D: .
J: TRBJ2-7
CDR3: AHGTSRPYEQY

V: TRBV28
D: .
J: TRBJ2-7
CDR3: ASSLRYEQY

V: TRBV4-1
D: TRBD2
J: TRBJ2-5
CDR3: ASSQDRVAGRVTQY